The rows below give T cell receptor beta chains drawn from one sample of a study of T cell repertoires in cytomegalovirus infection. MiXCR was run by TCRdb on the reads, yielding one entry per CDR3 protein. The data show roughly 730,000 distinct CDR3 sequences, around 30% seen once. No antigen has been identified for these receptors. The source material was cultured PBMCs, sampled from culture after CMV antigen stimulation. The receptor source for this set is a human donor in good health (CMV status not recorded). Some clones in this sample may be carry-over from other donors' samples. CDR3s include the opening cysteine and the closing phenylalanine or tryptophan. A D gene is named only where the DNA matches it firmly. Some rows mark clone size as missing; the rest say once, few, many or name a class of expanded clone.

J gene | clone size | D gene | V gene | CDR3 DNA | CDR3 protein
TRBJ2-7 | - | TRBD1 | TRBV15 | TGTGCCACTGGGTGGGGACAGACCTACGAGCAGTACTTC | CATGWGQTYEQYF
TRBJ2-5 | - | TRBD2 | TRBV19 | TGTGCCAGTAGTCTTAGCGGGCAGCAACAAGAGACCCAGTACTTC | CASSLSGQQQETQYF
TRBJ1-2 | - | - | TRBV7-2 | TGTGCCAGCAGCTTAGTAGGCAGGGGAGTCTATGGCTACACCTTC | CASSLVGRGVYGYTF
TRBJ2-5 | - | - | TRBV28 | TGTGCCAGCAGTTTATACTTTGTTGGAGGGACTGGTAATTCCCAGTACTTC | CASSLYFVGGTGNSQYF
TRBJ2-1 | few | TRBD1 | TRBV20-1 | TGCAGTGCTCGTCCCCGGGACAGGGGATATGAGCAGTTCTTC | CSARPRDRGYEQFF
TRBJ1-1 | - | - | TRBV3-1 | TGTGCCAGCAGCCGCGTGGGGGGCGCGAGCACTGAAGCTTTCTTT | CASSRVGGASTEAFF
TRBJ1-1 | - | - | TRBV5-4 | TGTGCCAGCAGCTTGTTGCTTGGCGGAACGAACACTGAAGCTTTCTTT | CASSLLLGGTNTEAFF
TRBJ2-3 | many | TRBD1 | TRBV7-2 | TGTGCCAGCAGCGCCCCTAGGGGCCTCGGGACAGGGGCTGGCACAGATACGCAGTATTTT | CASSAPRGLGTGAGTDTQYF
TRBJ1-2 | few | - | TRBV14 | TGTGCCAGCAGTGATGGGGGAGGAAGCTACACCTTC | CASSDGGGSYTF
TRBJ1-1 | - | - | TRBV4-1 | TGCGCCAGCAGCCAAACCCTTTTTGGCGGGGAAACTGAAGCTTTCTTT | CASSQTLFGGETEAFF
TRBJ2-1 | few | - | TRBV7-9 | TGTGCCAGCAGCTTAGCGCGTGGCGGGCCAAGCTCCTACAATGAGCAGTTCTTC | CASSLARGGPSSYNEQFF
TRBJ1-2 | - | TRBD1 | TRBV2 | TGTGCCAGCAACAAAGACAGGGCTGGATCTGGCTACACCTTC | CASNKDRAGSGYTF
TRBJ2-2 | - | TRBD1 | TRBV9 | TGTGCCAGCAAGACAGGGACCACGAACACCGGGGAGCTGTTTTTT | CASKTGTTNTGELFF
TRBJ1-1 | few | - | TRBV18 | TGTGCCAGCTGGATGGGCTTGGACACTGAAGCTTTCTTT | CASWMGLDTEAFF
TRBJ2-1 | - | TRBD2 | TRBV24-1 | TGTGCCACCAGTCAGCGGGGCAACAATGAGCAGTTCTTC | CATSQRGNNEQFF
TRBJ1-4 | few | TRBD1 | TRBV2 | TGTGCCAGCGGGCAGGGGGCGGTCGGTGAAAAACTGTTTTTT | CASGQGAVGEKLFF
TRBJ2-1 | many | - | TRBV7-2 | TGTGCCAGCAGCTTAGCGGCGGGCCTCAATGAGCAGTTCTTC | CASSLAAGLNEQFF
TRBJ1-5 | - | - | TRBV6-4 | TGTGCCAGCAGTATCGGTCCGGATCAGCCCCAGCATTTT | CASSIGPDQPQHF
TRBJ2-1 | - | - | TRBV6-1 | TGTGCCAGCAGTGAATTTAACCCAAACAATGAGCAGTTCTTC | CASSEFNPNNEQFF
TRBJ2-5 | - | - | TRBV27 | TGTGCCAGCGGAAAGGGGCGGGAGACCCAGTACTTC | CASGKGRETQYF
TRBJ1-3 | - | - | TRBV20-1 | TGCAGTGCTAGAGATGCCCGCCGGGCTGGAAACACCATATATTTT | CSARDARRAGNTIYF
TRBJ2-7 | few | TRBD1 | TRBV4-1 | TGCGCCAGCAGCCTTTCTCCCGGACAGGGGGTCGAGCAGTACTTC | CASSLSPGQGVEQYF
TRBJ1-4 | - | - | TRBV20-1 | TGCAGTGCTAGAGATTTTTCAGTCGGTAATGAAAAACTGTTTTTT | CSARDFSVGNEKLFF
TRBJ2-6 | - | TRBD1 | TRBV28 | TGTGCCAGCAGTTTACGAATTGACAGGGGGGGCACTGGGGCCAACGTCCTGACTTTC | CASSLRIDRGGTGANVLTF
TRBJ2-3 | - | - | TRBV7-8 | TGTGCCAGCAGCTTAGCGGGCGGATTCCGCACAGATACGCAGTATTTT | CASSLAGGFRTDTQYF
TRBJ2-1 | - | TRBD2 | TRBV19 | TGTGCCAGTAGTATCGGCGCGGGGGGGGCACGGGAGCAGTTCTTC | CASSIGAGGAREQFF
TRBJ2-6 | - | - | TRBV5-1 | TGCGCCAGTCTTCACGGGGGATCTGGGGCCAACGTCCTGACTTTC | CASLHGGSGANVLTF
TRBJ1-4 | few | - | TRBV7-2 | TGTGCCAGCAGCTTAGATGTGCTGAGGAATGAAAAACTGTTTTTT | CASSLDVLRNEKLFF
TRBJ2-5 | few | TRBD1 | TRBV6-2/TRBV6-3 | TGTGCCAGCAAAGACAGGGGAGAGACCCAGTACTTC | CASKDRGETQYF
TRBJ2-1 | once | - | TRBV11-3 | TGTGCCAGCAGCACAACTCTAGGGAGGCAGTTCTTC | CASSTTLGRQFF
TRBJ2-3 | many | - | TRBV11-2 | TGTGCCAGCAGCTTCGACGGAGCGAGCACAGATACGCAGTATTTT | CASSFDGASTDTQYF
TRBJ1-1 | - | TRBD1 | TRBV19 | TGTGCCAGTAGCCGACTGACAGGGGTGAGTCCCGCTTTCTTT | CASSRLTGVSPAFF
TRBJ2-7 | - | - | TRBV6-1 | TGTGCCAGCAGCTTCTCCCCCAGGGGATCCCCCTACGAGCAGTACTTC | CASSFSPRGSPYEQYF
TRBJ1-2 | few | TRBD1 | TRBV27 | TGTGCCAGCAGTTTACTTCCCCCGGCGGGACAGGGGATCGGCTACACCTTC | CASSLLPPAGQGIGYTF
TRBJ2-5 | - | TRBD2 | TRBV7-6 | TGTGCCAGCAGCTTATACGAGCGGGGGAGAGAGACCCAGTACTTC | CASSLYERGRETQYF
TRBJ1-1 | - | TRBD1 | TRBV7-6 | TGTGCCAGCAGCCAAAGACAGGGTCGCATGAACACTGAAGCTTTCTTT | CASSQRQGRMNTEAFF
TRBJ2-5 | once | - | TRBV11-2 | TGTGCCAGCAGCTTAGAAAAAGACTTCCAAGAGACCCAGTACTTC | CASSLEKDFQETQYF
TRBJ2-1 | few | TRBD2 | TRBV12-3/TRBV12-4 | TGTGCCAGCGAGCGAGCGGGGGATGAGCAGTTCTTC | CASERAGDEQFF
TRBJ2-1 | - | TRBD2 | TRBV27 | TGTGCCAGCAGTCCCCCACTAGCGGGAGTTGACAATGAGCAGTTCTTC | CASSPPLAGVDNEQFF
TRBJ1-1 | few | TRBD1 | TRBV11-2 | TGTGCCAGCAGCTCAGGACAGGTGGGTGAAGCTTTCTTT | CASSSGQVGEAFF
TRBJ1-4 | - | - | TRBV27 | TGTGCCAGCAGTCCCGCGGACCTGGTTGAAAAACTGTTTTTT | CASSPADLVEKLFF
TRBJ2-7 | - | - | TRBV20-1 | TGCAGTGCCCACTACGACAAAAACGAGCAGTACTTC | CSAHYDKNEQYF
TRBJ1-2 | - | TRBD1 | TRBV5-4 | TGTGCCAGCAGCAGGACAGGGACAACGAAAGGCTACACCTTC | CASSRTGTTKGYTF
TRBJ2-1 | few | TRBD2 | TRBV28 | TGTGCCAGCAACCGTAAGACGCGGACTAGCGGGGGGGGTGAGCAGTTCTTC | CASNRKTRTSGGGEQFF
TRBJ2-3 | - | TRBD2 | TRBV6-2/TRBV6-3 | TGTGCCAGCAGTTCCTTCCCAATAGCGGGGCGCACAGATACGCAGTATTTT | CASSSFPIAGRTDTQYF
TRBJ1-1 | few | - | TRBV18 | TGTGCCAGCTCACCAATGAAGGAGGGTCTGAACACTGAAGCTTTCTTT | CASSPMKEGLNTEAFF
TRBJ1-2 | many | TRBD1 | TRBV7-2 | TGTGCCAGCAGCTCCGGGACAGGGTCCTATGGCTACACCTTC | CASSSGTGSYGYTF
TRBJ1-1 | few | - | TRBV4-1 | TGCGCCAGCAGCCACCGGGGGAGAGAGATGAACACTGAAGCTTTCTTT | CASSHRGREMNTEAFF
TRBJ2-3 | - | - | TRBV19 | TGTGCCAGTAGTATAAGTCGAAATACGCAGTATTTT | CASSISRNTQYF
TRBJ2-3 | - | TRBD2 | TRBV5-6 | TGTGCCAGCACCTTACTTGGGACTAGCGGGGGAACGACAGATACGCAGTATTTT | CASTLLGTSGGTTDTQYF
TRBJ2-3 | - | - | TRBV7-9 | TGTGCCACCGGCAGGGTGGGCACAGATACGCAGTATTTT | CATGRVGTDTQYF
TRBJ1-1 | few | - | TRBV20-1 | TGCAGTGCACCCCGTAGGGGTCCGAACACTGAAGCTTTCTTT | CSAPRRGPNTEAFF
TRBJ1-2 | - | - | TRBV19 | TGTGCCAGTATGACAGACGTGGATGGCTACACCTTC | CASMTDVDGYTF
TRBJ2-7 | many | - | TRBV7-2 | TGTGCCAGCAGCTCATTGACTCCCGAGCAGTACTTC | CASSSLTPEQYF
TRBJ2-1 | - | - | TRBV6-6 | TGTGCCAGCCCAAGGGAGCGCCTCTCCTACAATGGGCAGTTCTTC | CASPRERLSYNGQFF
TRBJ2-1 | few | TRBD2 | TRBV10-3 | TGTGCCATCAGTGGCCCTCGACTAGCGGGGGGCGGAAATGAGCAGTTCTTC | CAISGPRLAGGGNEQFF